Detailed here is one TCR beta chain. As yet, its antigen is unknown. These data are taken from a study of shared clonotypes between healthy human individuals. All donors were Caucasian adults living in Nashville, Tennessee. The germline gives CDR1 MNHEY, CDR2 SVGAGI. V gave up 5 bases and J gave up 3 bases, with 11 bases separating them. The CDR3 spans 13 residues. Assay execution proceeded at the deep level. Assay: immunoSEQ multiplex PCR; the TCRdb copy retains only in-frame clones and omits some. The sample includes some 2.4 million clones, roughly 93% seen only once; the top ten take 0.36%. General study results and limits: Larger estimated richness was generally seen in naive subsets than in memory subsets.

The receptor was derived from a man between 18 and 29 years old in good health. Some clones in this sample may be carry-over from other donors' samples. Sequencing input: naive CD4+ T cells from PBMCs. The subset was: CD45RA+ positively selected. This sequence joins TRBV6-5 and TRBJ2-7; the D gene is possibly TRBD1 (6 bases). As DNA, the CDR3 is TGTGCCAGCAGTAACCGGGACAACTACGAGCAGTACTTC. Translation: CASSNRDNYEQYF.